The 10 T cell receptor beta chains below come from one sample, sequenced in a study of human T cells and chemical hapten exposure (dated by TCRdb to about 2021). Libraries were made using RACE. The data were produced on a NextSeq 500. Using fastp at Q25 and MiXCR, TCRdb reprocessed the public reads and kept productive beta chains. Each CDR3 protein gets just one entry, which takes the most common genes and DNA from the rows behind it. In this sample the table shows 80,000 to 95,000 distinct CDR3 sequences, 9.6% of which occur a single time. The ten most abundant clones make up around 3.6% of the sample. The time point label on this specimen signifies: pre-sensitization, week 0. This specimen's treatment or condition label, per the study, means: therapeutic diphenylcyclopropenone sensitization with weekly scalp DPC. Here the sequenced sample was whole blood, taken in connection with sensitization to the hapten diphenylcyclopropenone (DPC). The origin of the receptors is a woman in her forties with alopecia areata. Some clones in this sample may be carry-over from other donors' samples.

This clonotype has ten or more counts. This chain connects TRBV13 to TRBJ2-7; weak D call: TRBD1 (6 bases). The ends were cut back, 4 bases at V and 0 bases at J, with 16 bases in the middle. Germline CDR1 PRHDT, CDR2 FYEKMQ (reference sequence). The CDR3 is made up of 16 amino acids. The DNA for the CDR3 is TGTGCCAGCAGCTCACGACAGGCAAGGAGCTCCTACGAGCAGTACTTC. It translates to CASSSRQARSSYEQYF.

In this sample, this clonotype turned up many times. The CDR3 spells CASSRLDPARQYF. CDR3 bases: TGTGCCAGCAGCCGGTTGGACCCGGCGAGGCAGTACTTC. The chain has TRBV14 and TRBJ2-7, with D uncertain. Trimming left V 4 bases short and J 9 bases short, with 16 bases between. Germline CDR1 and CDR2: SGHDN and FVKESK. CDR3 size: 13 residues.

This clonotype was counted at least ten times. V is TRBV6-1 and J is TRBJ2-6; D gene uncertain. V was trimmed by 4 bases and J by 0 bases, leaving 13 bases between them. The germline V gene has CDR1 MNHNS and CDR2 SASEGT. The CDR3 sequence is 17 residues long. This CDR3 is CASSGPLRTSGANVLTF. The CDR3 DNA sequence: TGTGCCAGCAGTGGACCTCTCCGGACCTCTGGGGCCAACGTCCTGACTTTC.

The chain joins TRBV20-1 to TRBJ2-7; 7 bases agree with TRBD1. The CDR3 is made up of 15 amino acids. Germline V gene lookup returns CDR1 DFQATT and CDR2 SNEGSKA (reference sequence). The CDR3 here is CSAQRGGLPPFEQYF. In nucleotides, the CDR3 is TGCAGCGCACAACGAGGGGGCCTTCCACCTTTCGAGCAGTACTTC.

The rearrangement joins TRBV10-3 to TRBJ2-7; D could derive from TRBD1 or TRBD2 (5 bases each). The length of the CDR3 is 13 residues. V dropped 6 bases and J dropped 2 bases, with 11 bases sitting between them. Per the germline V gene, CDR1 is ENHRY and CDR2 is SYGVKD. The CDR3 protein is CAISPGATYEQYF. CDR3 nucleotides: TGTGCCATCAGCCCCGGGGCCACCTACGAGCAGTACTTC.

This clonotype was found many times. The chain recombines TRBV6-2 or TRBV6-3 with TRBJ2-1, with 8 bases matching TRBD1. There are 15 residues in the CDR3. CDR1 and CDR2 (germline): MNHEY, SVGEGT. J lost 3 bases, V lost 9 bases, and 10 bases had no gene match. CDR3 sequence (DNA): TGTGCCAGTCAATATCGACAGGGGCGCTACAATGAGCAGTTCTTC. It is translated as CASQYRQGRYNEQFF.

The chain carries TRBV7-9 and TRBJ1-2; D remains unclear. V was cut by 0 bases and J by 0 bases, with 14 bases left in between. This CDR3 comprises 17 residues. Germline values: CDR1 SEHNR, CDR2 FQNEAQ (reference sequence). CDR3 in DNA: TGTGCCAGCAGCTTAGCGCTCCAGAGCTCAGCTAACTATGGCTACACCTTC. Protein product: CASSLALQSSANYGYTF.

This clonotype occurred many times. The chain has TRBV27 and TRBJ2-5; 11 bases line up with TRBD2. The CDR3 spans 16 residues. The V and J ends lost 5 bases and 6 bases, in that order; junction bases with no gene match: 11. Germline lookup yields CDR1 MNHEY and CDR2 SMNVEV (reference sequence). In nucleotides, the CDR3 is TGTGCCAGCAGTCTTACTAGCGGGGGCCGCGGGAAGACCCAGTACTTC. Its protein product is CASSLTSGGRGKTQYF.

This rearrangement joins TRBV27 to TRBJ2-3; D gene ambiguous. Germline V lookup: CDR1 MNHEY, CDR2 SMNVEV (reference sequence). The CDR3 totals 15 residues. Trimming removed 4 bases at V and 1 base at J, with 12 bases between. The CDR3 protein is CASSWSFIGTDTQYF. In DNA, the CDR3 is TGTGCCAGCAGTTGGTCCTTTATCGGCACAGATACGCAGTATTTT.

This clonotype showed up many times. The chain recombines TRBV12-3 or TRBV12-4 with TRBJ2-7; D possibly corresponds to TRBD1 (6 bases). The CDR3 is 15 amino acids. V was trimmed by 2 bases and J by 3 bases, leaving 14 bases between them. CDR3 DNA: TGTGCCAGCAGTTTATTTCGACAGGAGGACTACGAGCAGTACTTC. Protein product: CASSLFRQEDYEQYF.